The 25 T cell receptor beta chains below were found in one sample sequenced in a study of cytomegalovirus exposure and HLA in healthy donors. Primers for the PCR totalled 60 Vbeta and 13 Jbeta. Method: immunoSEQ multiplex PCR; TCRdb's copy keeps in-frame clones and lacks some. The sample carries about 140,000 clones, 82% recorded once. The sequencing input was PBMCs. The receptors were sampled from a man between 18 and 29 years old in good health and CMV-seropositive.

The chain combines TRBV5-1 with TRBJ2-3; 14 nucleotides agree with TRBD2. Germline V gives CDR1 SGHRS, CDR2 YFSETQ. With 3 bases clipped from V and 5 bases from J, the junction kept 8 bases outside the gene matches. The CDR3 loop spans 17 amino acids. The CDR3 nucleotides read TGCGCCAGCAGCTACACCGGGACTAGCGGGAGTGGAGATACGCAGTATTTT. Encoded protein: CASSYTGTSGSGDTQYF. Based on the CDR3 plus reference TRBV5-1 and TRBJ2-3, the full variable domain is KAGVTQTPRYLIKTRGQQVTLSCSPISGHRSVSWYQQTPGQGLQFLFEYFSETQRNKGNFPGRFSGRQFSNSRSEMNVSTLELGDSALYLCASSYTGTSGSGDTQYFGPGTRLTVL.

V gene TRBV5-6 combines with J gene TRBJ2-6; no firm D call. Germline-derived CDR1 and CDR2 are SGHDT and YYEEEE. This CDR3 is 17 amino acids long. V lost 4 bases and J 0 bases, leaving 14 bases between the germline ends. The CDR3 DNA is TGTGCCAGCAGCCTCTTCGGTTCGCACTCTGGGGCCAACGTCCTGACTTTC. It translates to CASSLFGSHSGANVLTF.

The chain has TRBV9 and TRBJ1-2; TRBD1 aligns across 7 bases. Germline CDR1 SGDLS, CDR2 YYNGEE. CDR3 length: 15 residues. The ends lost 2 bases at V and 0 bases at J; junction bases unmatched: 4. The CDR3, as DNA: TGTGCCAGCAGCGTGACAGGGTCCGCTAACTATGGCTACACCTTC. This sequence encodes CASSVTGSANYGYTF.

The rearrangement uses TRBV10-3 and TRBJ2-1, with 11 bases fitting TRBD2. J was trimmed by 7 bases and V by 3 bases; bases with no gene match: 5. Germline loops: CDR1 ENHRY, CDR2 SYGVKD. The CDR3 runs 15 residues. CDR3 in DNA: TGTGCCATCAGTGACGGACTAGCGGGCTTAAATGAGCAGTTCTTC. Protein product: CAISDGLAGLNEQFF.

This rearrangement joins TRBV6-1 to TRBJ2-1; possible D gene TRBD2, 5 bases. This CDR3 comprises 13 residues. With 10 bases removed from V and 6 bases from J, the gap between germline ends came to 16 bases. The V gene's germline CDR1 is MNHNS and CDR2 SASEGT. CDR3 sequence reads: CATTPGFSNEQFF. The CDR3, as DNA: TGTGCCACCACGCCGGGGTTTTCCAATGAGCAGTTCTTC.

V usage is TRBV7-8 and J usage is TRBJ2-5; 7 bases are shared with TRBD2. The germline V gene has CDR1 SGHVS and CDR2 FQNEAQ. The CDR3 covers 14 residues. The J segment lost 5 bases and the V segment lost 1 base, leaving 4 bases of the junction unmatched. DNA for the CDR3: TGTGCCAGCAGCTTAGGACTAGCTGAGGAGACCCAGTACTTC. Residues: CASSLGLAEETQYF.

Regarding this clone: At the DNA level, this CDR3 is encoded by other sequences in the same sample as well. J is TRBJ2-7 and V is TRBV18; TRBD1 aligns across 9 bases. The CDR3 consists of 14 residues. After removal of 6 bases from V and 6 bases from J, the junction contained 9 bases not matched to a gene. CDR1 KGHSH and CDR2 LQKENI come from the germline V gene. The CDR3 protein is CASSPGQGGSEQYF. The CDR3 DNA sequence: TGTGCCAGCTCTCCGGGACAGGGCGGTAGCGAGCAGTACTTC.

The chain couples TRBV19 to TRBJ1-5, with D unresolved. The CDR3 consists of 13 residues. CDR1 is LNHDA and CDR2 is SQIVND in the germline V gene (reference sequence). V lost 7 bases and J 0 bases, leaving 7 bases between the germline ends. DNA of the CDR3: TGTGCCAGTACGGGGTATAGCAATCAGCCCCAGCATTTT. Residues: CASTGYSNQPQHF.

This clone showed up just once. The V call is TRBV5-4, the J call TRBJ1-2; TRBD1 agrees at 7 bases. CDR3 length: 14 residues. V trimming: 4 bases; J trimming: 5 bases; junction bases outside the gene matches: 8. CDR1 SGHNT and CDR2 YYREEE come from the germline V gene (reference sequence). In nucleotides, the CDR3 is TGTGCCAGCAGCGCGCAGGGGGATAGATATGGCTACACCTTC. It is translated as CASSAQGDRYGYTF. Full variable domain (missing parts from reference TRBV5-4 and TRBJ1-2): ETGVTQSPTHLIKTRGQQVTLRCSSQSGHNTVSWYQQALGQGPQFIFQYYREEENGRGNFPPRFSGLQFPNYSSELNVNALELDDSALYLCASSAQGDRYGYTFGSGTRLTVV.

This chain joins TRBV29-1 and TRBJ2-7; D might be TRBD2 (5 bases). Deletions cut 5 bases from V and 2 bases from J, with 10 bases between. Germline V CDR1 and CDR2: SQVTM, ANQGSEA. This CDR3 comprises 12 residues. CDR3 nucleotides: TGCAGCGTTACCGGGATCACCTACGAGCAGTACTTC. This translates into CSVTGITYEQYF.

J is TRBJ1-5 and V is TRBV4-1; 8 bases agree with TRBD1. The length of the CDR3 is 17 residues. The V gene's germline CDR1 is MGHRA and CDR2 YSYEKL. V gave up 4 bases and J gave up 0 bases; unmatched junction bases: 8. The CDR3 spells CASSRQGLVLSNQPQHF. The CDR3 DNA sequence: TGCGCCAGCAGCCGACAGGGGCTGGTACTTAGCAATCAGCCCCAGCATTTT.

The chain links TRBV27 to TRBJ2-7, with a possible D match to TRBD2 (5 bases). The V end was cut by 6 bases, the J end by 4 bases, with 16 bases between. The CDR3 is made up of 14 amino acids. Germline assignment: CDR1 MNHEY and CDR2 SMNVEV (reference sequence). The CDR3 spells CASSRRAEVYEQYF. The CDR3 DNA reads as TGTGCCAGCAGCCGCCGGGCGGAGGTTTACGAGCAGTACTTC.

The chain carries TRBV7-9 and TRBJ2-7; the D gene is possibly TRBD1 (6 bases). CDR1 and CDR2 from the germline V gene are SEHNR and FQNEAQ (reference sequence). CDR3 size: 14 residues. Trimming removed 1 base at V and 4 bases at J, with 11 bases between. CDR3 nucleotides: TGTGCCAGCAGCTTAGTCCCAGGGGATTACGAGCAGTACTTC. It yields the protein CASSLVPGDYEQYF.

The table lists this clone with a few counts. This CDR3 is CASSPGAELNTEAFF. The CDR3 DNA is TGTGCCAGCAGTCCAGGGGCGGAATTGAACACTGAAGCTTTCTTT. This chain joins TRBV7-9 and TRBJ1-1; D is possibly TRBD1 (6 bases). The V and J ends lost 6 bases and 0 bases respectively, with 14 bases between them. The CDR3 contains 15 residues. Germline values: CDR1 SEHNR, CDR2 FQNEAQ (reference sequence). Full variable domain (missing parts from reference TRBV7-9 and TRBJ1-1): DTGVSQNPRHKITKRGQNVTFRCDPISEHNRLYWYRQTLGQGPEFLTYFQNEAQLEKSRLLSDRFSAERPKGSFSTLEIQRTEQGDSAMYLCASSPGAELNTEAFFGQGTRLTVV.

This clone was observed once. This chain joins TRBV5-4 and TRBJ2-1; the match to TRBD1 covers 7 bases. The V gene's germline CDR1 is SGHNT and CDR2 YYREEE (reference sequence). The J segment lost 8 bases and the V segment lost 4 bases, leaving 6 bases of the junction unmatched. This CDR3 is built from 13 residues. This CDR3 reads CASSDAGGYEQFF. The CDR3 DNA sequence: TGTGCCAGCAGCGATGCAGGGGGATATGAGCAGTTCTTC.

The genes are TRBV28 and TRBJ2-1, with D possibly being TRBD2 (6 bases). V was shortened by 2 bases and J by 8 bases, with 10 bases between the two germline ends. The CDR3 length is 13 residues. CDR1 and CDR2 (germline): MDHEN, SYDVKM. The CDR3 DNA is TGTGCCAGCAGTTTAGGGACTTTCTATGAGCAGTTCTTC. Residues: CASSLGTFYEQFF.

The rearrangement uses TRBV28 and TRBJ1-1; D is unresolved. This CDR3 spans 14 amino acids. Germline V gene sequence: CDR1 MDHEN, CDR2 SYDVKM. The V gene lost 5 bases and the J gene lost 1 base, with 11 bases spanning the gap. The CDR3 reads CASSNRETNTEAFF. The CDR3 bases are TGTGCCAGCAGTAACCGGGAGACGAACACTGAAGCTTTCTTT.

The rearrangement joins TRBV28 to TRBJ1-5, with D possibly TRBD1 on 6 matching bases. Trimming removed 6 bases from V and 6 bases from J, with 15 bases in between. Looked up from germline, CDR1 is MDHEN and CDR2 is SYDVKM. The CDR3 contains 14 residues. CDR3 DNA sequence: TGTGCCAGCAGAGCTACAGGGTTAGGTCAGCCCCAGCATTTT. Encoded protein: CASRATGLGQPQHF.

The J gene is TRBJ1-1, the V gene TRBV9; a weak D match, TRBD1 (6 bases). Between the trimmed V and J ends, which lost 3 bases and 13 bases, there was a span of 19 bases. The CDR3 runs 13 residues. Germline V gene sequence: CDR1 SGDLS, CDR2 YYNGEE. The CDR3 sequence: CASSGTGTTELFF. CDR3 DNA: TGTGCCAGCAGCGGCACCGGGACAACTGAGCTTTTCTTT.

The chain uses TRBV29-1 and TRBJ2-7; 10 bases fit TRBD2. Germline V CDR1 and CDR2: SQVTM, ANQGSEA. The CDR3 consists of 13 residues. The V and J ends lost 7 bases and 5 bases, in that order; junction bases with no gene match: 8. CDR3 coding DNA: TGCAGCGGCGGGACTAGCGCCTTCGACGAGCAGTACTTC. Amino acid sequence: CSGGTSAFDEQYF.

This chain joins TRBV25-1 and TRBJ1-2; the match to TRBD1 covers 8 bases. From germline, CDR1 is MGHDK and CDR2 SYGVNS. The CDR3 is 14 amino acids. Trimming cost V 2 bases and J 4 bases; bases outside gene matches: 3. The DNA of the CDR3 is TGTGCCAGCAGTGAAGGTACAGGGGGCTATGGCTACACCTTC. The encoded protein is CASSEGTGGYGYTF.

V usage is TRBV5-1 and J usage is TRBJ2-7; 9 nucleotides agree with TRBD2. Germline V gene lookup returns CDR1 SGHRS and CDR2 YFSETQ. J gave up 2 bases and V 1 base, and 4 bases lay outside the gene matches. CDR3 length: 15 residues. This chain's CDR3 is CASSLIAGGTYEQYF. CDR3 coding DNA: TGCGCCAGCAGCTTGATTGCGGGAGGGACCTACGAGCAGTACTTC.

This sequence joins TRBV15 and TRBJ1-2; 8 bases align to TRBD1. CDR3 length: 15 residues. Germline values: CDR1 LNHNV, CDR2 YYDKDF (reference sequence). J gave up 8 bases and V 1 base, and 9 bases lay outside the gene matches. The chain's CDR3 is CATSRARTGSSGYTF. The CDR3 DNA reads TGTGCCACCAGCAGAGCCCGGACAGGGTCAAGCGGCTACACCTTC.

The rearrangement uses TRBV11-3 and TRBJ2-3; 9 bases align to TRBD1. The germline gives CDR1 SGHNT, CDR2 YENEEA. The V gene end was trimmed by 4 bases and the J gene end by 2 bases; junction bases not matched to a gene: 1. This CDR3 has 14 residues. The CDR3 spells CASSWDRATDTQYF. The CDR3 DNA sequence: TGTGCCAGCAGCTGGGACAGGGCCACAGATACGCAGTATTTT.

The V call is TRBV30, the J call TRBJ1-1, with 9 bases lining up with TRBD1. Germline V gene data show CDR1 as GTSNPN and CDR2 as SVGIG (reference sequence). The CDR3 is 13 residues long. J was trimmed by 3 bases and V by 4 bases; bases with no gene match: 3. The CDR3 is CAWIWTGDTEAFF. The CDR3 DNA reads as TGTGCCTGGATCTGGACAGGGGACACTGAAGCTTTCTTT.